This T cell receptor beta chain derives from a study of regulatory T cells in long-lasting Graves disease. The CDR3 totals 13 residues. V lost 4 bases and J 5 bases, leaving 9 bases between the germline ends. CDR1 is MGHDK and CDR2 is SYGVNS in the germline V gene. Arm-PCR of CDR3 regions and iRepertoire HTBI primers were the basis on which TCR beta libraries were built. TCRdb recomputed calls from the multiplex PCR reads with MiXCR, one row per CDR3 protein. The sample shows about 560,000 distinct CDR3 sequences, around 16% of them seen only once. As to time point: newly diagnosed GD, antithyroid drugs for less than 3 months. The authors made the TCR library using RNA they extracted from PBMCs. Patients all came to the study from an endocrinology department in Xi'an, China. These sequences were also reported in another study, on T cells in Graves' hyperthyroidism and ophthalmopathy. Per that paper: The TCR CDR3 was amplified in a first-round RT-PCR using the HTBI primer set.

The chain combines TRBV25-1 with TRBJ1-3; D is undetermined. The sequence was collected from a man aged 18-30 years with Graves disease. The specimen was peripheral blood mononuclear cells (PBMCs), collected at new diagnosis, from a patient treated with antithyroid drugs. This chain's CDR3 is CASSAQVRNTIYF. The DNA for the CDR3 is TGTGCCAGCAGTGCCCAGGTGCGAAACACCATATATTTT. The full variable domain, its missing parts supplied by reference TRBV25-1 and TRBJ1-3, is EADIYQTPRYLVIGTGKKITLECSQTMGHDKMYWYQQDPGMELHLIHYSYGVNSTEKGDLSSESTVSRIRTEHFPLTLESARPSHTSQYLCASSAQVRNTIYFGEGSWLTVV.